Included here is one T cell receptor beta chain sequence, with context. Its matching antigen is unknown. RNA transcripts were the template for amplifying TCR beta CDR3 regions. HTBI primers were the set used in a first-round RT-PCR of the TCR CDR3. TCRdb re-called the multiplex PCR reads with MiXCR, one entry per CDR3 protein. The repertoire has approximately 520,000 distinct CDR3 sequences, approximately 25% of them found once; the top ten carry approximately 10%. The CDR3 loop spans 17 amino acids. CDR1 and CDR2 from the germline V gene are MNHEY and SVGEGT. Trimming removed 3 bases at V and 1 base at J, with 15 bases between. Lactation, pregnancy, other autoimmune disease or uncontrolled infection excluded patients. This entry belongs to a study of T cells in Graves' hyperthyroidism and ophthalmopathy. For the study at large: Peripheral blood was acquired at first diagnosis, ahead of any therapy whatsoever.

Study-level results: The model anticipated ophthalmopathy a median around six months pre-onset.

This TCR came from a woman aged 25 to 39 with Graves' ophthalmopathy. The chain joins TRBV6-2 or TRBV6-3 to TRBJ2-2, with D maybe TRBD2 (6 bases). Sequenced input: blood. The chain's CDR3 is CASSYPRGKMNTGELFF. Here the CDR3 DNA reads TGTGCCAGCAGTTATCCCCGGGGGAAGATGAACACCGGGGAGCTGTTTTTT.